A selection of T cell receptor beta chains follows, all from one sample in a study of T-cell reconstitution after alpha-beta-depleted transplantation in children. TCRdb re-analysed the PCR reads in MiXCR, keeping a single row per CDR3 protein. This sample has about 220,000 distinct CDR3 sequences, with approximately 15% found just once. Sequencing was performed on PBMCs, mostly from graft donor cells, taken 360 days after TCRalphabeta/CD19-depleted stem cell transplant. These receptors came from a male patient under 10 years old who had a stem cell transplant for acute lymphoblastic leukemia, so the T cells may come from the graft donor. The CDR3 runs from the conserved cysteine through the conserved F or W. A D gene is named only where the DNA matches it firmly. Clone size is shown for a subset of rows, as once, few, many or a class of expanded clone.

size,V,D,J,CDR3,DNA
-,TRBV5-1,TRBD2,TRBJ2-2,CASSPTSGSSGELFF,TGCGCCAGCAGCCCGACTAGCGGATCCTCCGGGGAGCTGTTTTTT
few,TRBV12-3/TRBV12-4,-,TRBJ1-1,CASSSQGHNTEAFF,TGTGCCAGCAGTTCCCAGGGCCATAACACTGAAGCTTTCTTT
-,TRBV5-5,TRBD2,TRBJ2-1,CASSRGLAGVHNEQFF,TGTGCCAGCAGCAGGGGACTAGCGGGAGTTCACAATGAGCAGTTCTTC
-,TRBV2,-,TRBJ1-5,CASSVGGDLFQPQHF,TGTGCCAGCAGTGTCGGGGGGGATCTTTTTCAGCCCCAGCATTTT
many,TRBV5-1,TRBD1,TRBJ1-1,CASSSGQGASLGVTEAFF,TGCGCCAGCAGTTCCGGACAGGGAGCCTCTTTAGGAGTAACTGAAGCTTTCTTT
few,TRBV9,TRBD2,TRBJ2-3,CASSVDGGGTDTQYF,TGTGCCAGCAGCGTAGACGGGGGGGGCACAGATACGCAGTATTTT
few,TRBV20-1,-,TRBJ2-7,CSAREAGTSYEQYF,TGCAGTGCTAGAGAGGCAGGGACTTCCTACGAGCAGTACTTC
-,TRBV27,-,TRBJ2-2,CASSLVRDYTGELFF,TGTGCCAGCAGTTTAGTCCGGGACTACACCGGGGAGCTGTTTTTT
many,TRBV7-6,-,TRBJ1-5,CANNVRRRYNQPQHF,TGTGCAAACAACGTACGGAGGAGATACAATCAGCCCCAGCATTTT
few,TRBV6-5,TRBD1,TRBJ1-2,CASSGTDYGYTF,TGTGCCAGCAGTGGGACAGACTATGGCTACACCTTC
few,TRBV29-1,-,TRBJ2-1,CSVEDKRVEKGSYNEQFF,TGCAGCGTTGAAGACAAGAGAGTAGAAAAAGGATCCTACAATGAGCAGTTCTTC
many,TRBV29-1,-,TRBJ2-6,CSAGDISSGANVLTF,TGCAGCGCCGGGGACATCTCCTCTGGGGCCAACGTCCTGACTTTC
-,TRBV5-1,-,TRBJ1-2,CASSLELDGYTF,TGCGCCAGCAGCTTGGAGCTTGATGGCTACACCTTC
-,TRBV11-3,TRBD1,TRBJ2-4,CASSSPDRGDIQYF,TGTGCCAGCAGCTCACCGGACAGGGGTGACATTCAGTACTTC
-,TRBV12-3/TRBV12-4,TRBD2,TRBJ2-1,CASSQLGGGYNEQFF,TGTGCCAGCAGCCAACTGGGGGGGGGCTACAATGAGCAGTTCTTC
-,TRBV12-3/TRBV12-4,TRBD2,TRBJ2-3,CASRWMTSGSGTDTQYF,TGTGCCAGCAGGTGGATGACTAGCGGGAGTGGTACAGATACGCAGTATTTT
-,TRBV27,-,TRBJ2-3,CASSFDMTTDTQYF,TGTGCCAGCAGTTTTGACATGACCACAGATACGCAGTATTTT
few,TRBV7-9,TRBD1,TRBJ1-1,CASSPWDSQVSEAFF,TGTGCCAGCAGCCCGTGGGACAGCCAGGTTTCCGAAGCTTTCTTT
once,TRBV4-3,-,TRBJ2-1,CASSQVSLGEQFF,TGCGCCAGCAGCCAAGTTTCTCTCGGTGAGCAGTTCTTC
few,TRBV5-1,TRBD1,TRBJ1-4,CASSYGTGNEKLFF,TGCGCCAGCAGCTACGGGACAGGGAATGAAAAACTGTTTTTT
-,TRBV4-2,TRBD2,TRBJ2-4,CASSQEFSGGAVNIQYF,TGTGCCAGCAGCCAAGAGTTTAGCGGGGGGGCTGTAAACATTCAGTACTTC
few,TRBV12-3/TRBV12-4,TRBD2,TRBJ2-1,CASTYFWTSGGSVSYNEQFF,TGTGCCAGCACTTATTTCTGGACTAGCGGGGGGTCGGTCTCCTACAATGAGCAGTTCTTC
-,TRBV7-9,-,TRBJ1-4,CASSLGVEKLFF,TGTGCCAGCAGCCTAGGGGTTGAAAAACTGTTTTTT
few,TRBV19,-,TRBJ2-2,CASRIDGATNTGELFF,TGTGCCAGTAGAATCGACGGGGCTACGAACACCGGGGAGCTGTTTTTT
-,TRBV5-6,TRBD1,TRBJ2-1,CASSIPGTGAYNEQFF,TGTGCCAGCAGCATTCCCGGGACAGGAGCCTACAATGAGCAGTTCTTC
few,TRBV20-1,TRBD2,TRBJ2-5,CSARASGGEETQYF,TGCAGTGCTAGGGCTAGCGGGGGAGAAGAGACCCAGTACTTC